This record looks at one T cell receptor gamma chain sequence and its context. With V trimmed by 1 base and J by 3 bases, 3 bases remained unmatched. Germline V gene sequence: CDR1 EGSNGY, CDR2 YDSYNSKV. The length of the CDR3 is 13 residues. This entry belongs to a study of gamma-delta T cells after stem cell transplantation. TCRdb reprocessed the RT-PCR reads through CATT. In the table there are roughly 1,300 gamma-chain clones, 60% of which are singletons. Sequenced sample: gamma-delta T cells. The source of this sequence is a human donor. It is not recorded whose cells these are; they may come from a transplant donor. The chain couples TRGV2 to TRGJ1 or TRGJ2. Germline matching of the DNA provided the J gene here, since TCRdb leaves it blank. The CDR3 here is CATWDGPYYKKLF. As DNA, the CDR3 is TGTGCCACCTGGGACGGCCCTTATTATAAGAAACTCTTT.